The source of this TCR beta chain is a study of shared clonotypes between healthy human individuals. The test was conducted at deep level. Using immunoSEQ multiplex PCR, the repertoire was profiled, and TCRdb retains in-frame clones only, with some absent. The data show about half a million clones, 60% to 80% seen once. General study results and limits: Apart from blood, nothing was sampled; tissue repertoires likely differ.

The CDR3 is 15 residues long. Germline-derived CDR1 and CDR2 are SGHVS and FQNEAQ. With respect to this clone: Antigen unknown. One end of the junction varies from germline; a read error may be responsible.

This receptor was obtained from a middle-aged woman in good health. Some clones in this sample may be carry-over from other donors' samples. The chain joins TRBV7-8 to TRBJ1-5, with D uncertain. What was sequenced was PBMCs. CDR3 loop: CASSPGREDNQPQHF. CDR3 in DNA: TGCGCCAGCAGCCCCGGGAGGGAGGACAATCAGCCCCAGCATTTT.